The 9 T cell receptor beta chains listed next were all sequenced from one sample in a study of blood T cell repertoires in COVID-19. Generated by immunoSEQ multiplex PCR, the TCRdb table keeps only in-frame clones and is missing some. The repertoire has about 260,000 clones, about nine tenths of them found once; the top ten carry 1.5%. The sample consisted of peripheral blood. The receptors were sampled from a middle-aged woman who had recovered from COVID-19.

As regards this clone: The sample contains more than one DNA sequence encoding this CDR3. The rearrangement links TRBV19 to TRBJ1-2; D remains unclear. Trimming took 2 bases from V and 2 from J, leaving 6 bases between them. The germline CDR1 and CDR2 sequences are LNHDA and SQIVND (reference sequence). This CDR3 region has 13 residues. CDR3 bases: TGTGCCAGTAGTATATCGGGAAACTATGGCTACACCTTC. This sequence encodes CASSISGNYGYTF.

The CDR3 nucleotides read TGCGCCAGCAGCTTGTTCTGGGACAGGGGGGAATATAATTCACCCCTCCACTTT. This sequence encodes CASSLFWDRGEYNSPLHF. The chain couples TRBV5-1 to TRBJ1-6, with TRBD1 matching over 11 bases. Germline lookup yields CDR1 SGHRS and CDR2 YFSETQ. The CDR3 totals 18 residues. The ends lost 1 base at V and 4 bases at J; junction bases unmatched: 7.

This clone has a handful of counts. The CDR3 DNA sequence: TGTGCCAGCAGCCAATGGTTACAGGGGGAAAACTATGGCTACACCTTC. Its protein is CASSQWLQGENYGYTF. J is TRBJ1-2 and V is TRBV16; 8 positions agree with TRBD1. The CDR3 is 16 residues long. Looked up from germline, CDR1 is KGHSY and CDR2 is FQNENV. J lost 2 bases, V lost 1 base, and 6 bases had no gene match.

A note on this clone: Germline and junction disagree at one end, which may indicate a read error. The chain uses TRBV5-1 and TRBJ2-7, with 7 bases lining up with TRBD1. This CDR3 is built from 14 residues. CDR1 and CDR2 (germline): SGHRS, YFSETQ. Here the CDR3 reads CASSLTGASDEQYF. The CDR3 DNA reads as TGCGCCAGCAGCTTGACAGGGGCCTCCGACGAGCAGTACTTC.

The chain recombines TRBV18 with TRBJ2-3; no clear D gene. Germline V lookup: CDR1 KGHSH, CDR2 LQKENI. Trimming removed 2 bases from V and 6 bases from J, with 3 bases in between. The CDR3 contains 11 residues. The CDR3 nucleotides are TGTGCCAGCTCACCAGAGGATACGCAGTATTTT. It is translated as CASSPEDTQYF.

V gene TRBV30 combines with J gene TRBJ2-5; D may be TRBD2 (6 bases). The CDR3 has 13 amino acids. Germline CDR1 reads GTSNPN; CDR2 reads SVGIG (reference sequence). V was pared by 3 bases and J by 2 bases, with 10 bases between. CDR3 DNA: TGTGCCTGGAGGGACGCGGGGCAAGAGACCCAGTACTTC. Its translation: CAWRDAGQETQYF.

The chain couples TRBV9 to TRBJ2-2, with 8 bases that match TRBD2. Losses at the gene ends were 2 bases for V and 8 bases for J; bases not matched to a gene: 17. The V gene's germline CDR1 is SGDLS and CDR2 YYNGEE. CDR3 length: 18 amino acids. The CDR3, as DNA: TGTGCCAGCAGCGTGACCCTGGGGCGGGGGGCTGCTGGAGGGGAGCTGTTTTTT. It yields the protein CASSVTLGRGAAGGELFF.

The chain recombines TRBV6-5 with TRBJ2-7, with 8 bases aligning to TRBD1. The length of the CDR3 is 15 residues. The V and J ends lost 5 bases and 0 bases, in that order; junction bases with no gene match: 6. CDR1 and CDR2 (germline): MNHEY, SVGAGI. CDR3 protein: CASSTLTGASYEQYF. CDR3 in DNA: TGTGCCAGCAGTACCTTGACAGGGGCCTCCTACGAGCAGTACTTC.

V gene TRBV10-3 combines with J gene TRBJ1-1; tentative D call: TRBD1 (6 bases). This CDR3 comprises 14 residues. Germline loops: CDR1 ENHRY, CDR2 SYGVKD. Trimming removed 6 bases from V and 5 bases from J, with 16 bases in between. The CDR3 DNA reads TGTGCCATCAGCGAACAGGGTAGGGAAACTGAAGCTTTCTTT. It yields the protein CAISEQGRETEAFF.